The 10 T cell receptor beta chains presented below share a single source sample, sequenced in a study of CD8 T cells in ankylosing spondylitis. The antigens of these receptors remain unknown. TCRdb re-derived calls from the 5' RACE reads in MiXCR, one entry per CDR3 protein. The table lists a few hundred thousand distinct CDR3 sequences, more than 20% of them singletons, with approximately 16% in the top ten. Study results and caveats: What seemed typical of ankylosing spondylitis blood was a TCR beta motif built from about 8 highly homologous variants.

What was sequenced was blood, either unsorted or a sorted T cell fraction (not recorded which). These receptors all stem from a male donor with ankylosing spondylitis.

The DNA for the CDR3 is TGTGCCAGCTCACCATTGAGACTAGCGGGAGCGGGAAACGAGCAGTACTTC. Protein: CASSPLRLAGAGNEQYF. The chain carries TRBV18 and TRBJ2-7; 12 bases map to TRBD2. V lost 2 bases, J lost 5 bases, and 10 bases stayed unmatched. Per the germline V gene, CDR1 is KGHSH and CDR2 is LQKENI. The CDR3 is 17 residues long.

This clonotype was seen a handful of times. The V call is TRBV15, the J call TRBJ2-2, with no clear D. Trimming removed 0 bases from V and 0 bases from J, with 5 bases in between. The CDR3 runs 15 residues. Looked up from germline, CDR1 is LNHNV and CDR2 is YYDKDF (reference sequence). The CDR3 bases are TGTGCCACCAGCAGAGATCAGTCGAACACCGGGGAGCTGTTTTTT. This codes for CATSRDQSNTGELFF.

This clonotype was picked up a small number of times. The CDR3 region has the DNA TGTGCCAGCAGCCCTCCAGGGGTGGGGTATAGCAATCAGCCCCAGCATTTT. As protein: CASSPPGVGYSNQPQHF. The chain is built from TRBV12-3 or TRBV12-4 and TRBJ1-5, with D possibly being TRBD1 (6 bases). CDR3 size: 17 residues. Trimming stripped 6 bases from V and 0 bases from J, with 18 bases between.

This clonotype was observed a few times. This chain uses TRBV6-5 with TRBJ2-7; 7 bases map to TRBD1. Germline V gene sequence: CDR1 MNHEY, CDR2 SVGAGI. V shed 4 bases and J 2 bases; nucleotides not matched to a gene: 5. This CDR3 region has 14 residues. CDR3 residues: CASSSGTVAYEQYF. As DNA, the CDR3 is TGTGCCAGCAGTTCCGGGACAGTGGCCTACGAGCAGTACTTC.

This clonotype was seen a few times. This chain links TRBV18 with TRBJ2-1; 14 bases line up with TRBD2. The CDR3 runs 16 residues. Germline-derived CDR1 and CDR2 are KGHSH and LQKENI. The V gene end was trimmed by 3 bases and the J gene end by 8 bases; junction bases not matched to a gene: 6. This CDR3 is CASSPKGTSGSYEQFF. The CDR3 region has the DNA TGTGCCAGCTCACCTAAAGGGACTAGCGGGAGTTATGAGCAGTTCTTC.

The chain is built from TRBV10-3 and TRBJ2-7; tentative D call: TRBD2 (6 bases). V was shortened by 4 bases and J by 5 bases, with 12 bases between the two germline ends. The CDR3 spans 13 residues. CDR1 is ENHRY, CDR2 SYGVKD, per germline. CDR3 nucleotides: TGTGCCATCAGTGCTGCAGGGACTGACGAGCAGTACTTC. It encodes CAISAAGTDEQYF.

This clonotype was detected only a few times. The CDR3 loop reads CASSLGLAGQPQHF. Written as DNA, the CDR3 is TGCGCCAGCAGCTTGGGGTTGGCGGGGCAGCCCCAGCATTTT. The chain carries TRBV5-1 and TRBJ1-5; D unclear. The V end was cut by 0 bases, the J end by 7 bases, with 11 bases between. The V gene's germline CDR1 is SGHRS and CDR2 YFSETQ. This CDR3 is built from 14 residues.

This clonotype was detected many times. The genes are TRBV29-1 and TRBJ2-5; D is ambiguous. This CDR3 spans 10 amino acids. The V gene's germline CDR1 is SQVTM and CDR2 ANQGSEA. The V gene lost 7 bases and the J gene lost 3 bases, with 6 bases spanning the gap. CDR3 sequence reads: CSADEETQYF. In DNA, the CDR3 is TGCAGCGCCGACGAAGAGACCCAGTACTTC. The complete variable domain, with remaining parts taken from reference TRBV29-1 and TRBJ2-5, reads SAVISQKPSRDICQRGTSLTIQCQVDSQVTMMFWYRQQPGQSLTLIATANQGSEATYESGFVIDKFPISRPNLTFSTLTVSNMSPEDSSIYLCSADEETQYFGPGTRLLVL.

The V call is TRBV6-2 or TRBV6-3, the J call TRBJ2-7; a possible D gene is TRBD2 (10 bases). The germline V gene has CDR1 MNHEY and CDR2 SVGEGT. CDR3 length: 19 residues. Trimming stripped 2 bases from V and 6 bases from J, with 29 bases between. In nucleotides, the CDR3 is TGTGCCAGCAGTTACCCCGACAGGGGGGTCGCTAGCGGGAGAGGCGAGCAGTACTTC. It encodes CASSYPDRGVASGRGEQYF.

This chain links TRBV20-1 with TRBJ2-5; D possibly corresponds to TRBD1 (6 bases). The CDR3 spans 15 residues. Looked up from germline, CDR1 is DFQATT and CDR2 is SNEGSKA (reference sequence). The V gene lost 4 bases and the J gene lost 3 bases, with 18 bases spanning the gap. CDR3 sequence reads: CSANLRDIGKETQYF. DNA of the CDR3: TGCAGTGCTAACCTCCGGGACATCGGAAAAGAGACCCAGTACTTC.